The clone carrying this TCR beta chain was found once. Its antigen remains unidentified. Generated by immunoSEQ multiplex PCR, the TCRdb table keeps only in-frame clones and is missing some. The sample holds about 120,000 clones; approximately 89% are singletons and the top ten take less than 0.35%. The data originate from a study of OX40 agonist ivuxolimab in advanced cancers. Overall study context: Patients received ivuxolimab, an intravenous treatment, every 2 weeks at 0.01 to 10 mg/kg. Cohort: about 80% men, mean age approximately 64, aged about 23 to 79.

General study points: Partial responders receiving 0.1-3.0 mg/kg showed among the lowest clonal expansion.

This TCR derives from an adult with an advanced solid tumor such as melanoma, head and neck, liver or kidney cancer. The starting material was CD4+ or CD8+ T cells sorted from blood, obtained in a trial of the OX40 agonist ivuxolimab.

CDR3 sequence (DNA): TGTGCCAGCAGTGAAGTCAAGGGATTTAATTCACCCCTCCACTTT. Its translation: CASSEVKGFNSPLHF. The chain carries TRBV6-1 and TRBJ1-6; D gene ambiguous. V was trimmed by 1 base and J by 6 bases, leaving 10 bases between them. In germline, CDR1 is MNHNS, CDR2 SASEGT. CDR3 length: 15 amino acids.